Given below is one T cell receptor beta chain in context. Its specificity is unknown. This entry comes from a study of cytomegalovirus exposure and HLA in healthy donors. Whole-study results and caveats: More clonal expansion characterized HLA-associated TCR beta chains than equally common others in a later analysis. Reportedly, diagnosis of cytomegalovirus status by the classifier showed high specificity and sensitivity. An analysis was carried out later, and it reportedly showed fewer N-insertions in an Asian-associated ancestry cluster than the approximately 700-donor mean.

V was cut by 5 bases and J by 5 bases, with 6 bases left in between. CDR3 size: 11 residues. Germline values: CDR1 MNHNS, CDR2 SASEGT. The study ran its PCR with 60 Vbeta and 13 Jbeta primers. TCRdb keeps only in-frame clones here, not all; method: immunoSEQ multiplex PCR. The sample contains around 190,000 clones, 65% to 85% of which appear only once. The receptor was isolated from a man in his sixties in good health and CMV-seronegative. The rearrangement joins TRBV6-1 to TRBJ1-2; a weak D match, TRBD1 (5 bases). The sequenced sample consisted of PBMCs. The CDR3 nucleotides are TGTGCCAGCAGTAGGGGTTATGGCTACACCTTC. Protein sequence: CASSRGYGYTF.